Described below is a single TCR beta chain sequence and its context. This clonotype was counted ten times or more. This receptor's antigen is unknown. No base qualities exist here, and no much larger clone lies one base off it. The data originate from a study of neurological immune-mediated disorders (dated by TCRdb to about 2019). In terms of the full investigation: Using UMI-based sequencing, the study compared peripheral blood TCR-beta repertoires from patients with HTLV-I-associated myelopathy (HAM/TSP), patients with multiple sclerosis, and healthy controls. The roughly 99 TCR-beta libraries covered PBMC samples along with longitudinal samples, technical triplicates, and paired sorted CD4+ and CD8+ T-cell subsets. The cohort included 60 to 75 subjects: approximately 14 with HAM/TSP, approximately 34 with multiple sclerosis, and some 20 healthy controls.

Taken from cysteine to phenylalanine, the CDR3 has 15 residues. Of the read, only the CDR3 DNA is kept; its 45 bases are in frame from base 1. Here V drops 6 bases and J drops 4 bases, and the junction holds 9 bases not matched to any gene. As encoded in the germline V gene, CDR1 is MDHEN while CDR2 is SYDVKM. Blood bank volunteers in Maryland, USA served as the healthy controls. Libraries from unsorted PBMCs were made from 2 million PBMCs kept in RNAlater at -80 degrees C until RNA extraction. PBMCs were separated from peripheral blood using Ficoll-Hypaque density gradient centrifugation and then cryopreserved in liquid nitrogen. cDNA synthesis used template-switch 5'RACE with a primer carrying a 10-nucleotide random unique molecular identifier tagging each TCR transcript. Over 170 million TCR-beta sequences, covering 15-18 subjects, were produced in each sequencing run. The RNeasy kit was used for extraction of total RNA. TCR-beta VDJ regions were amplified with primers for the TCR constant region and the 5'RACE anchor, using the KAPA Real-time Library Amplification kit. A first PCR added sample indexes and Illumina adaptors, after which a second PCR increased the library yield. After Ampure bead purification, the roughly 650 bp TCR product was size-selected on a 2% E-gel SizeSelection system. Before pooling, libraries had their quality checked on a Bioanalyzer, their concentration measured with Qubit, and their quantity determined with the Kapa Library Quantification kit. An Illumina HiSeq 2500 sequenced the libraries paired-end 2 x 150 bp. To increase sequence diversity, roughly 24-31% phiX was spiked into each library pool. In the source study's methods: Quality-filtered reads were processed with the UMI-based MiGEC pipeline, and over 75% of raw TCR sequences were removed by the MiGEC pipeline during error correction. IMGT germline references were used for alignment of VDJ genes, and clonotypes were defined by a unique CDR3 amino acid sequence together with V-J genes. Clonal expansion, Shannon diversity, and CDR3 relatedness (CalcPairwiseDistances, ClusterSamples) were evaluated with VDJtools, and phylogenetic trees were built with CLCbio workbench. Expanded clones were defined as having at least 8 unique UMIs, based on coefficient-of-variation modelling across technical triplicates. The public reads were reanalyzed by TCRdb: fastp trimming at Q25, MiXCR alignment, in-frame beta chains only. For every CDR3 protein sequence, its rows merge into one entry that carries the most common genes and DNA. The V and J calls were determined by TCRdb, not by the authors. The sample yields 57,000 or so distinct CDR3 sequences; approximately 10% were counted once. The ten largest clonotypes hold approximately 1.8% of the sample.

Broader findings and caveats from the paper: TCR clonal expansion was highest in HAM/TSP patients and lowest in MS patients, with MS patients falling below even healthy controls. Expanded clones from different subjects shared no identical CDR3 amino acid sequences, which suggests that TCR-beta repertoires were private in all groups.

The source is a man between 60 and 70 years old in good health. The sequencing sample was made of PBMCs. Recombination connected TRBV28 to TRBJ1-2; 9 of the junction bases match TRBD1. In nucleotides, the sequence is TGTGCCAGCAGCTATCTCGGGACAGGGACCTATGGCTACACCTTC. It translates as CASSYLGTGTYGYTF.